This TCR beta chain was recovered during a study of blood T cell repertoires in COVID-19. Study-wide background: T cells, B-cell-depleted T cells, or PBMCs supplied cDNA or gDNA.

The J segment lost 4 bases and the V segment lost 3 bases, leaving 7 bases of the junction unmatched. This CDR3 contains 15 residues. Germline V gene lookup returns CDR1 MNHNS and CDR2 SASEGT. In the authors' methods: The authors estimated nucleated cell counts from reference gene primer amplification. TCRdb's copy holds only in-frame clones and misses some; the assay was immunoSEQ multiplex PCR. That table gives V, J and clone size, and the DNA gave D and trimming. The table includes 120,000 or so clones, around four fifths detected once. Specimen: peripheral blood. This TCR was sampled from a man aged 80 or over with active or convalescent COVID-19. The chain links TRBV6-1 to TRBJ1-1, with TRBD1 identical over 8 bases. The CDR3 here is CASSDDRGLGTEAFF. CDR3 bases: TGTGCCAGCAGTGACGACAGGGGCTTGGGCACTGAAGCTTTCTTT.